This T cell receptor beta chain is drawn from a study of radiation and T cells in renal cell carcinoma. Germline CDR1 is MNHEY and CDR2 is SVGAGI. The CDR3 totals 14 residues. After removal of 5 bases from V and 6 bases from J, the junction contained 9 bases not matched to a gene. Time point indicated: blood 2 weeks post-SBRT. The treatment: 15 Gy SBRT to primary tumor, nephrectomy 4 weeks later. The patient's renal cell carcinoma had clear cell pathology. Overall study results and limits: Top tumor clonotypes rose in blood 2 weeks post-radiation, then contracted. Pretreatment tumor biopsies were lacking, so baseline clonotypes are unknown.

Some clones are missing from TCRdb's copy, which holds only in-frame ones; the method was immunoSEQ multiplex PCR. The table lists roughly 150,000 clones, roughly 86% of them singletons. Notes on this clone: Antigen unknown.

The chain links TRBV6-5 to TRBJ1-2, with 7 bases identical to TRBD1. Material: blood, obtained from a patient whose treatment included radiotherapy and nephrectomy. This TCR came from a woman aged 45-65 years with renal cell carcinoma. The CDR3 DNA sequence: TGTGCCAGCAGTGGGACGTGGCAGGGGGATGGCTACACCTTC. The encoded protein is CASSGTWQGDGYTF.